One and the same sample provided the 17 T cell receptor beta chains below, sequenced in a study of blood T cell repertoires in COVID-19 (dated by TCRdb to about 2020). The library was made by the immunoSEQ multiplex PCR assay. Entries here come from immuneACCESS through TCRdb and include only in-frame sequences with V and J called. Some clones fail to appear in such tables; in the studies checked, an unresolved V gene covers under half of the shortfall, and the cause of the remainder is unknown. In this sample the table shows some 200,000 clones, around 86% of which occur a single time. The top ten clonotypes cover about 6% of the sample. The source material was peripheral blood. These receptor sequences come from a middle-aged woman with acute or convalescent COVID-19.

The sample holds one count of this clone. The chain carries TRBV6-6 and TRBJ1-3; the D is unclear. The germline V and J ends were trimmed by 7 bases and 0 bases, with 10 bases remaining between them. The germline gives CDR1 MNHNY, CDR2 SVGAGI (reference sequence). CDR3 size: 14 residues. The DNA for the CDR3 is TGTGCCAGCAAAGACACCAGCTCTGGAAACACCATATATTTT. It yields the protein CASKDTSSGNTIYF.

The chain combines TRBV5-1 with TRBJ2-7, with TRBD2 identical over 10 bases. Germline assignment: CDR1 SGHRS and CDR2 YFSETQ. The V gene end was trimmed by 2 bases and the J gene end by 1 base; junction bases not matched to a gene: 9. This CDR3 comprises 17 residues. CDR3 DNA: TGCGCCAGCAGCTTTACGAAGCGGGGGGGCAGGTCCTACGAGCAGTACTTC. Translated: CASSFTKRGGRSYEQYF.

The table lists this clone with a count of one. CDR3 nucleotides: TGTGCCTGGAGTATAGCGGGACTTGGGACCGGGGAGCTGTTTTTT. This gives the protein CAWSIAGLGTGELFF. This chain uses TRBV30 with TRBJ2-2; 8 bases are a match to TRBD2. J lost 5 bases, V lost 2 bases, and 7 bases had no gene match. Germline-derived CDR1 and CDR2 are GTSNPN and SVGIG (reference sequence). The CDR3 is made up of 15 amino acids.

This clone was counted a single time. J is TRBJ2-1 and V is TRBV19, with TRBD2 identical over 8 bases. Germline values: CDR1 LNHDA, CDR2 SQIVND (reference sequence). V lost 3 bases to trimming and J lost 5 bases; unmatched junction nucleotides: 9. This CDR3 is built from 16 residues. Here the CDR3 reads CASSMVVSGTDNEQFF. The DNA for the CDR3 is TGTGCCAGTAGTATGGTGGTTAGCGGGACCGACAATGAGCAGTTCTTC.

The CDR3 coding sequence is TGTGCCACCAGTCAGCGCGGGGAGACCCAGTACTTC. Its protein is CATSQRGETQYF. The V gene is TRBV24-1, the J gene TRBJ2-5, with D possibly TRBD2 on 5 matching bases. Germline CDR1 KGHDR, CDR2 SFDVKD. This CDR3 comprises 12 residues. The germline V and J ends were trimmed by 6 bases and 5 bases, with 9 bases remaining between them.

This chain uses TRBV2 with TRBJ2-5; 10 bases are shared with TRBD2. V lost 1 base to trimming and J lost 3 bases; unmatched junction nucleotides: 17. Germline assignment: CDR1 SNHLY and CDR2 FYNNEI. The CDR3 totals 20 residues. The CDR3 region has the DNA TGTGCCAGCAGTGAAGTTTTAGGGGTGCTAGCGGGAGCGACAGAAGAGACCCAGTACTTC. Residues: CASSEVLGVLAGATEETQYF.

The V call is TRBV7-2, the J call TRBJ1-4, with D perhaps TRBD1 (6 bases). The CDR3 spans 14 residues. V lost 0 bases to trimming and J lost 8 bases, with 10 bases between them. Germline CDR1 and CDR2: SGHTA and FQGNSA. CDR3 protein: CASSLAGQGEKLFF. The DNA of the CDR3 is TGTGCCAGCAGCTTAGCGGGGCAGGGGGAAAAACTGTTTTTT.

This chain connects TRBV5-1 to TRBJ1-1; TRBD1 might be the D (6 bases). Germline assignment: CDR1 SGHRS and CDR2 YFSETQ. With 7 bases removed from V and 1 base from J, the gap between germline ends came to 17 bases. The CDR3 spans 15 residues. CDR3 DNA: TGCGCCAGCCGAGTCGCCCTGACAGGGAACACTGAAGCTTTCTTT. It is translated as CASRVALTGNTEAFF. Variable domain in full (rest from reference TRBV5-1 and TRBJ1-1): KAGVTQTPRYLIKTRGQQVTLSCSPISGHRSVSWYQQTPGQGLQFLFEYFSETQRNKGNFPGRFSGRQFSNSRSEMNVSTLELGDSALYLCASRVALTGNTEAFFGQGTRLTVV.

The rearrangement links TRBV24-1 to TRBJ1-5; a weak D match, TRBD1 (6 bases). With 11 bases removed from V and 0 bases from J, the gap between germline ends came to 19 bases. Germline CDR1 is KGHDR and CDR2 is SFDVKD. There are 16 residues in the CDR3. Here the CDR3 DNA reads TGTGCCATAAGAGGACAGCCACCGTATAGCAATCAGCCCCAGCATTTT. This sequence encodes CAIRGQPPYSNQPQHF.

V is TRBV3-1 (or the pseudogene TRBV3-2) and J is TRBJ2-1; 10 bases line up with TRBD2. This CDR3 region has 15 residues. CDR1 and CDR2 (germline): LGHDT, YNNKEL (reference sequence). V shed 1 base, J shed 12 bases, and the junction held 9 bases outside the gene matches. As DNA, the CDR3 is TGTGCCAGCAGCCAAGGGACTAGCGGTGGGTTGGGGCAGTTCTTC. It codes for CASSQGTSGGLGQFF.

The CDR3 protein is CASSPRQTNYGYTF. CDR3 in DNA: TGTGCCAGTAGTCCGAGACAAACTAACTATGGCTACACCTTC. The V call is TRBV19, the J call TRBJ1-2; D is ambiguous. The CDR3 is made up of 14 amino acids. The V end was cut by 5 bases, the J end by 0 bases, with 10 bases between. CDR1 is LNHDA, CDR2 SQIVND, per germline (reference sequence).

The chain carries TRBV5-1 and TRBJ2-1; TRBD1 matches 9 bases. Per germline, CDR1 SGHRS and CDR2 YFSETQ. This CDR3 has 15 amino acids. The V segment lost 2 bases and the J segment 9 bases; nucleotides outside the gene matches: 9. CDR3 coding DNA: TGCGCCAGCAGCTTCCGACGGACAGGGGAGGGTGAGCAGTTCTTC. This codes for CASSFRRTGEGEQFF.

This chain links TRBV12-5 with TRBJ2-2; 10 nucleotides match TRBD1. The junction had 8 bases not matched to a gene; V was cut back by 3 bases and J by 4 bases. Germline loops: CDR1 LGHNT, CDR2 FRNRAP. This CDR3 contains 17 residues. CDR3 region: CASGFSRGQGRTGELFF. CDR3 coding DNA: TGTGCTAGTGGTTTTTCTAGGGGACAGGGGCGCACCGGGGAGCTGTTTTTT.

The CDR3 spells CASMAGGRTNEKLFF. Here the CDR3 DNA reads TGTGCCAGTATGGCAGGGGGCAGGACTAATGAAAAACTGTTTTTT. This chain uses TRBV19 with TRBJ1-4, with 8 bases that match TRBD1. V lost 7 bases to trimming and J lost 2 bases; unmatched junction nucleotides: 6. The length of the CDR3 is 15 residues. The germline V gene encodes CDR1 LNHDA and CDR2 SQIVND (reference sequence).

A word on this clone: Different DNA sequences within this sample yield the same CDR3. The J gene is TRBJ2-2, the V gene TRBV18, with D uncertain. V dropped 3 bases and J dropped 1 base, with 6 bases sitting between them. CDR1 and CDR2 (germline): KGHSH, LQKENI. This CDR3 comprises 14 residues. This chain's CDR3 is CASSPPGNTGELFF. The CDR3 nucleotides are TGTGCCAGCTCACCCCCCGGGAACACCGGGGAGCTGTTTTTT.

This clone was counted once. The V call is TRBV29-1, the J call TRBJ1-3; the D gene is possibly TRBD1 (5 bases). The CDR3 covers 14 residues. V gave up 4 bases and J gave up 0 bases, with 10 bases separating them. CDR1 and CDR2 from the germline V gene are SQVTM and ANQGSEA. The CDR3 nucleotides read TGCAGCGTTGGGGAGGGGACCTCTGGAAACACCATATATTTT. This translates into CSVGEGTSGNTIYF.

As DNA, the CDR3 is TGTGCCAGCAGCCTAACAGGGACCGAGCAGTACTTC. It is translated as CASSLTGTEQYF. The chain joins TRBV11-3 to TRBJ2-7; possibly TRBD1 for D (6 bases). Between the trimmed V and J ends, which lost 5 bases and 6 bases, there was a span of 11 bases. This CDR3 has 12 residues. CDR1 and CDR2 from the germline V gene are SGHNT and YENEEA. Drawing the rest from reference TRBV11-3 and TRBJ2-7, the complete variable domain is EAGVVQSPRYKIIEKKQPVAFWCNPISGHNTLYWYLQNLGQGPELLIRYENEEAVDDSQLPKDRFSAERLKGVDSTLKIQPAELGDSAVYLCASSLTGTEQYFGPGTRLTVT.